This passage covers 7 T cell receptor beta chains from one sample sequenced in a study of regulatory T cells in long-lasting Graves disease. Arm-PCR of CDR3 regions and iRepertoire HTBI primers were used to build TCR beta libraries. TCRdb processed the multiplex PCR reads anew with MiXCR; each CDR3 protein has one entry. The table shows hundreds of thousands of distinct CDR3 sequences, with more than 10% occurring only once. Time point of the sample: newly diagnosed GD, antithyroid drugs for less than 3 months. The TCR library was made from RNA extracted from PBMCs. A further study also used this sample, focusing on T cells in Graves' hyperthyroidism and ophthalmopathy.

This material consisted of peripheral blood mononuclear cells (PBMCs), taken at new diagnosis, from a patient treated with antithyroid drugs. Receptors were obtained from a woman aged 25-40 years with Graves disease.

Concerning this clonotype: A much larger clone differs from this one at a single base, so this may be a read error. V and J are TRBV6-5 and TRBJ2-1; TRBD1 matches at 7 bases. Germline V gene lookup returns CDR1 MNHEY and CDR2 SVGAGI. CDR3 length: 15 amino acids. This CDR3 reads CASSYDRELQETQHF. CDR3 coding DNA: TGTGCCAGCAGTTACGACAGGGAACTACAAGAGACCCAGCACTTC.

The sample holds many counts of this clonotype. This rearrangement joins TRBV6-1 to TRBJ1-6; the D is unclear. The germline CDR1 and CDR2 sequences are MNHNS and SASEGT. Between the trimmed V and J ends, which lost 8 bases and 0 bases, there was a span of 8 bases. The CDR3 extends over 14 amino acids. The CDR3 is CASCRSSYNSPLHF. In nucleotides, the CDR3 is TGTGCCAGCTGCAGAAGCTCCTATAATTCACCCCTCCACTTT.

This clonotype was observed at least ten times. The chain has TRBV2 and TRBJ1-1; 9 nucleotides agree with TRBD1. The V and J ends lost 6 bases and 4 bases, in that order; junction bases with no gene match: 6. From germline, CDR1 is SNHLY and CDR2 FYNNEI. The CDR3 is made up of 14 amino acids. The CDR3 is CASRTGQGVTEAFF. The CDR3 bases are TGTGCCAGCAGGACGGGACAGGGTGTCACTGAAGCTTTCTTT.

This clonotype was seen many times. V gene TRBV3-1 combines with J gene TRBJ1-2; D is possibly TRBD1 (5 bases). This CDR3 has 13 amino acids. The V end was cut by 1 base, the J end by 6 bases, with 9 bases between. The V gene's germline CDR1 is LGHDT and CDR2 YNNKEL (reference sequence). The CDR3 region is CASSQGAGNGYTF. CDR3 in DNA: TGTGCCAGCAGCCAAGGGGCAGGGAATGGCTACACCTTC. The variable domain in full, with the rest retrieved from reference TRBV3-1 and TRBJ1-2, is DTAVSQTPKYLVTQMGNDKSIKCEQNLGHDTMYWYKQDSKKFLKIMFSYNNKELIINETVPNRFSPKSPDKAHLNLHINSLELGDSAVYFCASSQGAGNGYTFGSGTRLTVV.

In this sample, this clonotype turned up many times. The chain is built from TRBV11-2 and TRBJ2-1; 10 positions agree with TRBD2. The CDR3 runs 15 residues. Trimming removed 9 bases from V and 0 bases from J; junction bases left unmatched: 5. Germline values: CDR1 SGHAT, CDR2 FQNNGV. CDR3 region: CASSRLAGSYNEQFF. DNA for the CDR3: TGTGCCAGTTCAAGACTAGCGGGCTCCTACAATGAGCAGTTCTTC. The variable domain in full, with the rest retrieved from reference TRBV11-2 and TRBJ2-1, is EAGVAQSPRYKIIEKRQSVAFWCNPISGHATLYWYQQILGQGPKLLIQFQNNGVVDDSQLPKDRFSAERLKGVDSTLKIQPAKLEDSAVYLCASSRLAGSYNEQFFGPGTRLTVL.

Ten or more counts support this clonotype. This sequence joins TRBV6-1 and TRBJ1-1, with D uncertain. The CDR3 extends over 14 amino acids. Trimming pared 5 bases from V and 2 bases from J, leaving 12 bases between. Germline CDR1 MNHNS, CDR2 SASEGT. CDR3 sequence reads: CASSPVVSNTEAFF. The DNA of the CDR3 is TGTGCCAGCAGTCCCGTCGTAAGTAACACTGAAGCTTTCTTT.

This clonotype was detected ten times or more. The CDR3 protein is CASSYSPGTNEKLFF. DNA of the CDR3: TGTGCCAGCAGTTACTCCCCGGGGACTAATGAAAAACTGTTTTTT. V is TRBV6-5 and J is TRBJ1-4; D ambiguous. CDR3 size: 15 residues. Trimming removed 0 bases from V and 2 bases from J, with 7 bases in between. The germline gives CDR1 MNHEY, CDR2 SVGAGI.